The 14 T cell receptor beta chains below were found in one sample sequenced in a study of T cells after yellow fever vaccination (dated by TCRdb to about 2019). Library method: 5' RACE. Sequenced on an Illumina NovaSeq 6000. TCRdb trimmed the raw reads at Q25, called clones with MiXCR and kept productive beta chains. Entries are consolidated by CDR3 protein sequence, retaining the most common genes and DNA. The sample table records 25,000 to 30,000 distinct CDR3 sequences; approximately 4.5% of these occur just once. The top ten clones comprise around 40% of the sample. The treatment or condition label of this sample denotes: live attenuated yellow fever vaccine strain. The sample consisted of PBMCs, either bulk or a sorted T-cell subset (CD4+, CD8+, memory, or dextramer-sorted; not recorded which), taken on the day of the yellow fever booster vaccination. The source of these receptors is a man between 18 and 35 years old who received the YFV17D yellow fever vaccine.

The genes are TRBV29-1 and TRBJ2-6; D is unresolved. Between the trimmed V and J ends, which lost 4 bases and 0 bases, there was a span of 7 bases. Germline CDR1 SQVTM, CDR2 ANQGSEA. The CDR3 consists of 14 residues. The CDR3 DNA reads TGCAGCGTTGCAGGCCACTCTGGGGCCAACGTCCTGACTTTC. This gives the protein CSVAGHSGANVLTF.

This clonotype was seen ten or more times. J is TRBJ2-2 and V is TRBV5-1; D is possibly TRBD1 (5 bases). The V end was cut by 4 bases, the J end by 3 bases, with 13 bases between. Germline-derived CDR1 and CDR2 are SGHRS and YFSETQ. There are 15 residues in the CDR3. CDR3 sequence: CASSIGHADTGELFF. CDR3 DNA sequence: TGCGCCAGCAGCATCGGACACGCTGACACCGGGGAGCTGTTTTTT.

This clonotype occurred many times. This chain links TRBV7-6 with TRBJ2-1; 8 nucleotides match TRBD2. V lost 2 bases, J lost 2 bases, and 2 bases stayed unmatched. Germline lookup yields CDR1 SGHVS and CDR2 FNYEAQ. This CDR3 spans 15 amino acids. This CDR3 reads CASSLNGGAYNEQFF. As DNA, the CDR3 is TGTGCCAGCAGCTTAAACGGGGGGGCCTACAATGAGCAGTTCTTC.

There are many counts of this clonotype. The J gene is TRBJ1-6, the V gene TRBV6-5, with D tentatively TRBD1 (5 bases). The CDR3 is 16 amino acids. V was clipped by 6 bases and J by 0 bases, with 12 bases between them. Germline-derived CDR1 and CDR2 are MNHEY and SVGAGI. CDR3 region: CASSPWGGSYNSPLHF. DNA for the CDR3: TGTGCCAGCAGCCCATGGGGGGGCTCCTATAATTCACCCCTCCACTTT.

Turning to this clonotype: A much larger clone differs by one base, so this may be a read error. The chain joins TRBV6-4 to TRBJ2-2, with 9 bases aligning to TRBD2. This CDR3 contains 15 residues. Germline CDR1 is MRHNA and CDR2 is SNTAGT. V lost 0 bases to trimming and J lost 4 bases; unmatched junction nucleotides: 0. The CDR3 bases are TGTGCCAGCAGTGACTCTAGCGGGGGCACCGGGGAGCTGTTTTTT. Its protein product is CASSDSSGGTGELFF.

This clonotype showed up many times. The CDR3 here is CASIAQALETDTQYF. CDR3 DNA: TGTGCCAGCATTGCCCAGGCCCTCGAAACAGATACGCAGTATTTT. The rearrangement links TRBV2 to TRBJ2-3; D uncertain. The CDR3 has 15 residues. Per the germline V gene, CDR1 is SNHLY and CDR2 is FYNNEI. V lost 7 bases, J lost 3 bases, and 17 bases lay in between.

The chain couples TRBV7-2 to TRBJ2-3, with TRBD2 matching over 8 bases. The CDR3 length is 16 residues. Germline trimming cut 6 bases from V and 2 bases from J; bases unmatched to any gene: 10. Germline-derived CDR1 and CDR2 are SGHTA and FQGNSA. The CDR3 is CASRYNPAGATDTQYF. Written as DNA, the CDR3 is TGTGCCAGCAGATATAACCCAGCGGGGGCCACAGATACGCAGTATTTT. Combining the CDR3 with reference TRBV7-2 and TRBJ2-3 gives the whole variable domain GAGVSQSPSNKVTEKGKDVELRCDPISGHTALYWYRQSLGQGLEFLIYFQGNSAPDKSGLPSDRFSAERTGGSVSTLTIQRTQQEDSAVYLCASRYNPAGATDTQYFGPGTRLTVL.

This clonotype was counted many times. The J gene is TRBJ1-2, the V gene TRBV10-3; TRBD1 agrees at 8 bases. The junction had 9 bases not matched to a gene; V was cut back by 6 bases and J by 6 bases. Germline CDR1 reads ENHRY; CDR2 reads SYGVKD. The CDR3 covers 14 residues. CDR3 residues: CAISRQGQANGYTF. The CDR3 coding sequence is TGTGCCATCAGCCGACAGGGGCAAGCCAATGGCTACACCTTC.

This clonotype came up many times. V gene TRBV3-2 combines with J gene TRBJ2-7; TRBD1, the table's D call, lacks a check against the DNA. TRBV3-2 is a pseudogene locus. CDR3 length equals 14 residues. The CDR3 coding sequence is TGTGCCAGCAGCCAAGAGACAGGGGGCTACGAGCAGTACGTC. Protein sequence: CASSQETGGYEQYV.

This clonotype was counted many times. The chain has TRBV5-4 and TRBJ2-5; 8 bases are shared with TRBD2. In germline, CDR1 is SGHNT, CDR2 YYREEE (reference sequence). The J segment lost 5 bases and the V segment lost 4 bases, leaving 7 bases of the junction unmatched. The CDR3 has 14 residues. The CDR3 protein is CASSTGLDGETQYF. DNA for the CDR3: TGTGCCAGCAGCACGGGACTAGACGGGGAGACCCAGTACTTC. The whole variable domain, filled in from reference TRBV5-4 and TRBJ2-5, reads ETGVTQSPTHLIKTRGQQVTLRCSSQSGHNTVSWYQQALGQGPQFIFQYYREEENGRGNFPPRFSGLQFPNYSSELNVNALELDDSALYLCASSTGLDGETQYFGPGTRLLVL.

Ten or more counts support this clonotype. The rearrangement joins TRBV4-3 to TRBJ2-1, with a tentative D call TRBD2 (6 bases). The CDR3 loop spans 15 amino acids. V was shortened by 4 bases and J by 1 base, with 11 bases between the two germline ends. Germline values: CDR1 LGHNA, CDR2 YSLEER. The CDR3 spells CASSPGTSSYNEQFF. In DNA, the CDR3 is TGCGCCAGCAGCCCTGGGACTTCTTCCTACAATGAGCAGTTCTTC.

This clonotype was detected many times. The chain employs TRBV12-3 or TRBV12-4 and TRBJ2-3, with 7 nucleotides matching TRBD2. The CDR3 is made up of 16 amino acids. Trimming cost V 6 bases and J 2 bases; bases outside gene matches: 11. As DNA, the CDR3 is TGTGCCAGCAGACCCCGTTGGGCGGGAGACACAGATACGCAGTATTTT. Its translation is CASRPRWAGDTDTQYF.

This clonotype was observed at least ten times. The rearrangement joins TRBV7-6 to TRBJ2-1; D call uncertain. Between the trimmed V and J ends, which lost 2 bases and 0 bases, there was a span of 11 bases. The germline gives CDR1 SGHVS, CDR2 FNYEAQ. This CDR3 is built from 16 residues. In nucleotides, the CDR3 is TGTGCCAGCAGCTTATCACTTCAGAGCTCCTACAATGAGCAGTTCTTC. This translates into CASSLSLQSSYNEQFF.

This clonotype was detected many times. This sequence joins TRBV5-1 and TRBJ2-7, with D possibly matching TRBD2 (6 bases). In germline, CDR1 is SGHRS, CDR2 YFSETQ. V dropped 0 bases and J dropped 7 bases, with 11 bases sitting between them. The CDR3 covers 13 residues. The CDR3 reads CASSLGLVSEQYF. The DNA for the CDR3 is TGCGCCAGCAGCTTGGGACTAGTGTCTGAGCAGTACTTC.